This TCR beta chain originates from a study of radiotherapy plus CTLA-4 blockade in lung cancer. Across the study: The study recorded objective responses in roughly 20% of patients and disease control in under 35%.

This table comes from immunoSEQ multiplex PCR, and its TCRdb copy is limited to in-frame clones, with some not included. The table lists some 50,000 clones, roughly four fifths of them singletons. The germline gives CDR1 SGHAT, CDR2 FQNNGV. The CDR3 runs to 13 residues. V shed 3 bases and J shed 6 bases, with 11 bases lying between them. CTLA-4 blockade with ipilimumab, together with focal radiation, was given to patients with chemo-refractory metastatic non-small-cell lung cancer. This clone was counted once. Antigen specificity is unknown. Overall study findings and caveats: Increased serum interferon-beta after radiation also reportedly predicted response strongly.

The sequencing here drew on peripheral blood, taken from a patient treated with radiotherapy plus ipilimumab. The chain links TRBV11-2 to TRBJ1-1; maybe TRBD1 (5 bases). This TCR was sampled from a human donor with non-small cell lung cancer whose response to radiotherapy plus ipilimumab could not be evaluated. The CDR3 region is CASSFWGGAEAFF. In DNA, the CDR3 is TGTGCCAGCAGCTTCTGGGGAGGGGCTGAAGCTTTCTTT.